The T cell receptor (beta chain) described here comes from a study of cytomegalovirus exposure and HLA in healthy donors. Trimming cost V 4 bases and J 4 bases; bases outside gene matches: 8. From germline, CDR1 is SGHRS and CDR2 YFSETQ. CDR3 length: 15 amino acids. PCR primers comprised 60 Vbeta and 13 Jbeta primers. Libraries were prepared by immunoSEQ multiplex PCR; TCRdb keeps only in-frame clonotypes and omits some of them. The sample lists 130,000 or so clones, approximately 85% occurring once. This TCR derives from a woman in her thirties in good health and CMV-seropositive. Material for sequencing was PBMCs. The V gene is TRBV5-1, the J gene TRBJ2-3; 8 bases are shared with TRBD1. The CDR3 coding sequence is TGCGCCAGCAGCCCCTTACAGGGGGAGTCAGATACGCAGTATTTT. Protein: CASSPLQGESDTQYF.